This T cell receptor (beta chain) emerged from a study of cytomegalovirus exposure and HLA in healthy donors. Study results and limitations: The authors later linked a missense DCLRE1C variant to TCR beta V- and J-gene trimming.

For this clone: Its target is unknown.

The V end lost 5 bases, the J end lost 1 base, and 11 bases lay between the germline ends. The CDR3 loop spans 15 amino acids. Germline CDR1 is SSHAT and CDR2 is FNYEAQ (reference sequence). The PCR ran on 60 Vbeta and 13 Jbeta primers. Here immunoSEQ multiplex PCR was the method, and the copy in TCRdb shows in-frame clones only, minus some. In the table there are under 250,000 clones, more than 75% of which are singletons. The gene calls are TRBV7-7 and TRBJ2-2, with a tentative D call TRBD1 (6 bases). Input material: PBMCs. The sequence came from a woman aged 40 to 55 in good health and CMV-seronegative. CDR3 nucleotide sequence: TGTGCCAGCAGCCAGGACAGACAGAACACCGGGGAGCTGTTTTTT. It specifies CASSQDRQNTGELFF. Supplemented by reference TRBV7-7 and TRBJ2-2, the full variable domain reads GAGVSQSPRYKVTKRGQDVTLRCDPISSHATLYWYQQALGQGPEFLTYFNYEAQPDKSGLPSDRFSAERPEGSISTLTIQRTEQRDSAMYRCASSQDRQNTGELFFGEGSRLTVL.